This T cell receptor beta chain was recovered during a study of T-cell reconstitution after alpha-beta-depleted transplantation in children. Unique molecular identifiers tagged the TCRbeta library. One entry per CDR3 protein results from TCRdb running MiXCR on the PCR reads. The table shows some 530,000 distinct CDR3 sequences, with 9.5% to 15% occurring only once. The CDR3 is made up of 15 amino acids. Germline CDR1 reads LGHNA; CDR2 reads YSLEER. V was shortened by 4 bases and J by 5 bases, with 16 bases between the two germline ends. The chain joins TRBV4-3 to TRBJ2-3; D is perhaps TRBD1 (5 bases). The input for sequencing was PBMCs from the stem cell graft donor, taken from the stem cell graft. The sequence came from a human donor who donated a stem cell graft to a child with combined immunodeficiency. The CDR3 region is CASSPVKGWVDTQYF. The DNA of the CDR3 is TGCGCCAGCAGCCCCGTTAAGGGGTGGGTAGATACGCAGTATTTT.